A selection of T cell receptor beta chains follows, all from one sample in a study of cytomegalovirus exposure and HLA in healthy donors. Some clones are missing from TCRdb's copy, which holds only in-frame ones; the method was immunoSEQ multiplex PCR. The repertoire holds approximately 59,000 clones, with about 92% as singletons. The source material was PBMCs. Receptors were obtained from a woman under 30 in good health and CMV-seropositive. Each CDR3 is given with its conserved first and last residue. Fields, in order: V gene, CDR3 protein.

V: TRBV28; CDR3: CASSLVGALYGYTF
V: TRBV7-9; CDR3: CASSLWQTNTGELFF
V: TRBV7-9; CDR3: CASSLGGAEKLFF
V: TRBV7-8; CDR3: CASSLVGQGEGYEQYF
V: TRBV6-6; CDR3: CASSYDVSSGAFF
V: TRBV30; CDR3: CAWSVPQGTVAIF
V: TRBV2; CDR3: CASSTATYEQYF
V: TRBV7-9; CDR3: CASSFTVNTEAFF
V: TRBV7-9; CDR3: CASSLADRWNTEAFF
V: TRBV9; CDR3: CASSGEQGRLYEQYF
V: TRBV9; CDR3: CASSAGGGGTDTQYF
V: TRBV7-2; CDR3: CASSLGQGVRYEQYF
V: TRBV30; CDR3: CAWTTGLNGYTF
V: TRBV6-1; CDR3: CAGDRTYNSPLHF
V: TRBV11-2; CDR3: CASSLNSGGYYEQYF
V: TRBV25-1; CDR3: CASSESGGDTQYF
V: TRBV29-1; CDR3: CSVSTGQQANYGYTF
V: TRBV2; CDR3: CASSGMTGTTDTQYF
V: TRBV7-9; CDR3: CASSLEGGLPYGYTF
V: TRBV6-5; CDR3: CASSYRPGTGWEQYF
V: TRBV27; CDR3: CASSETSPDTQYF
V: TRBV30; CDR3: CAWGLQGNSPLHF
V: TRBV7-9; CDR3: CASSLRGEGYEQYF